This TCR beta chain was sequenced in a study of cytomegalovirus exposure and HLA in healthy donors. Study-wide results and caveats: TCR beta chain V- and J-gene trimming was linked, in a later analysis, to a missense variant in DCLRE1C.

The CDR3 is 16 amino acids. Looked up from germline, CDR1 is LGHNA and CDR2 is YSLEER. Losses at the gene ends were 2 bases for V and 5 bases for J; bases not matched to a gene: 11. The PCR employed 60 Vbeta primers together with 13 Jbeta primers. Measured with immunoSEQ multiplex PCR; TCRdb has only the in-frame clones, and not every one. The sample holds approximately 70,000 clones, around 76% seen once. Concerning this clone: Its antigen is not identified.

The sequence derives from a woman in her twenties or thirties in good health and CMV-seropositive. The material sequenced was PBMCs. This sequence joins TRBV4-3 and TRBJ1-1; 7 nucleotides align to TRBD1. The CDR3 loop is CASSQPSGGWDTEAFF. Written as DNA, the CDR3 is TGCGCCAGCAGCCAACCCTCAGGGGGGTGGGATACTGAAGCTTTCTTT.